This T cell receptor (beta chain) stems from a study of OX40 agonist ivuxolimab in advanced cancers. Only in-frame clones appear in the TCRdb table, and some are missing; sequencing was by immunoSEQ multiplex PCR. The sample records about 70,000 clones, about nine tenths being singletons. The CDR3 is 15 residues long. Between the trimmed V and J ends, which lost 3 bases and 4 bases, there was a span of 16 bases. Germline V gives CDR1 SGHNT, CDR2 YYREEE (reference sequence). The chain combines TRBV5-4 with TRBJ1-2, with D possibly TRBD1 on 6 matching bases. This receptor was obtained from an adult with an advanced solid tumor such as melanoma, head and neck, liver or kidney cancer. The sample in question was CD4+ or CD8+ T cells sorted from blood, obtained in a trial of the OX40 agonist ivuxolimab. The CDR3 region is CASSSQGGGSYGYTF. CDR3 coding DNA: TGTGCCAGCAGCTCGCAAGGGGGAGGAAGCTATGGCTACACCTTC.